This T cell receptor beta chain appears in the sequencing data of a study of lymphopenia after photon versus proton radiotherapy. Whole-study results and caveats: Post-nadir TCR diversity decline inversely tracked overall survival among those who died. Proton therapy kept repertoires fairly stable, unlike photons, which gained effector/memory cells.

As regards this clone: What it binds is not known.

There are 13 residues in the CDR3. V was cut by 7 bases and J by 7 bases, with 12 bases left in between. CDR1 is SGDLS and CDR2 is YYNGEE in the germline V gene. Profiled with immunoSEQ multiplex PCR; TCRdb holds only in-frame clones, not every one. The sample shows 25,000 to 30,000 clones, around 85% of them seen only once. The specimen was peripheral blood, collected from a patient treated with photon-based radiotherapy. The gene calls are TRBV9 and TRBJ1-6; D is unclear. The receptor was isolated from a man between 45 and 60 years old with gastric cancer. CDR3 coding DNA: TGTGCCAGCGGCTCGGGAGGGAATTCACCCCTCCACTTT. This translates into CASGSGGNSPLHF.